The clone carrying this T cell receptor (beta chain) was counted many times. The data were taken from a study of T cells in Graves' hyperthyroidism and ophthalmopathy. V was pared by 4 bases and J by 2 bases, with 2 bases of the junction left unmatched. The CDR3 is made up of 14 amino acids. The germline gives CDR1 SEHNR, CDR2 FQNEAQ (reference sequence). Stable hyperthyroidism: no ophthalmopathy progression over 18 months of follow-up. Uncontrolled infection, other autoimmune disease, pregnancy or lactation excluded patients. Clinical symptoms, serum thyroxine, TRAb, thyroid ultrasound and orbital computed tomography informed diagnoses. The CDR3 regions of TCR beta were amplified from RNA transcripts. HTBI primers were the set used in a first-round RT-PCR of the TCR CDR3. In TCRdb, the multiplex PCR reads were re-called with MiXCR into one record per CDR3 protein. Here the sample spans roughly 200,000 distinct CDR3 sequences, approximately 20% being singletons.

The clonotype originates from a man in his forties with Graves' hyperthyroidism. The V gene is TRBV7-9, the J gene TRBJ2-3; 8 positions match TRBD1. Sequencing input: blood. CDR3 region: CASSYRGATDTQYF. The CDR3 nucleotides are TGTGCCAGCAGCTACAGGGGGGCCACAGATACGCAGTATTTT. Full variable domain (missing parts from reference TRBV7-9 and TRBJ2-3): DTGVSQNPRHKITKRGQNVTFRCDPISEHNRLYWYRQTLGQGPEFLTYFQNEAQLEKSRLLSDRFSAERPKGSFSTLEIQRTEQGDSAMYLCASSYRGATDTQYFGPGTRLTVL.